This TCR beta chain is from a study of metastatic and nonmetastatic thyroid tumors. Looking at the study overall: Repertoires of blood and of tissue (tumor or nodule) from malignant and benign thyroid patients were compared.

MiXCR reprocessed the PCR reads for TCRdb. The sample includes more than 90,000 clones, over 9.5% of them seen just once. The CDR3 totals 16 residues. Per germline, CDR1 ENHRY and CDR2 SYGVKD. The trim removed 0 bases at V and 8 bases at J, leaving 3 bases unmatched. Every patient underwent thyroid surgery untreated. This clone was seen repeatedly, ten times or more. Sample: blood. This TCR came from a female donor with papillary thyroid cancer or a benign thyroid nodule (not recorded which). Some clones in this sample may be carry-over from other donors' samples. The chain uses TRBV10-3 and TRBJ1-6; 11 bases are a match to TRBD1. The CDR3 spells CAISESGTGGDSPLHF. As DNA, the CDR3 is TGTGCCATCAGTGAGTCTGGGACAGGGGGGGATTCACCCCTCCACTTT.